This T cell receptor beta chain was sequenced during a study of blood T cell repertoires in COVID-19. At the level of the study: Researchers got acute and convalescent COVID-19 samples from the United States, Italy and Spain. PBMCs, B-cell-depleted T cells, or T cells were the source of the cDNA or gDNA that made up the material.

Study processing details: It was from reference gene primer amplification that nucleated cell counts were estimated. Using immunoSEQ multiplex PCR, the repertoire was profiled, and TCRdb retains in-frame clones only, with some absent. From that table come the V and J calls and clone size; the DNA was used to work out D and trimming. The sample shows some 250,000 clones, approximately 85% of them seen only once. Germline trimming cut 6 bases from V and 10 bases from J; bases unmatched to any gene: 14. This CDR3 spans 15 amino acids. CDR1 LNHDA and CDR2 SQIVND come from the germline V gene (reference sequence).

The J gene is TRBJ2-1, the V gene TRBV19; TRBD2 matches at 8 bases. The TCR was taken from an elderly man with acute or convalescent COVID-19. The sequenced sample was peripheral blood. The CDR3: CASSTGTRLPTEQFF. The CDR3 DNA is TGTGCCAGTAGCACCGGGACTAGACTTCCCACGGAGCAGTTCTTC. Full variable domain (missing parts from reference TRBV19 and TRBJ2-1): DGGITQSPKYLFRKEGQNVTLSCEQNLNHDAMYWYRQDPGQGLRLIYYSQIVNDFQKGDIAEGYSVSREKKESFPLTVTSAQKNPTAFYLCASSTGTRLPTEQFFGPGTRLTVL.